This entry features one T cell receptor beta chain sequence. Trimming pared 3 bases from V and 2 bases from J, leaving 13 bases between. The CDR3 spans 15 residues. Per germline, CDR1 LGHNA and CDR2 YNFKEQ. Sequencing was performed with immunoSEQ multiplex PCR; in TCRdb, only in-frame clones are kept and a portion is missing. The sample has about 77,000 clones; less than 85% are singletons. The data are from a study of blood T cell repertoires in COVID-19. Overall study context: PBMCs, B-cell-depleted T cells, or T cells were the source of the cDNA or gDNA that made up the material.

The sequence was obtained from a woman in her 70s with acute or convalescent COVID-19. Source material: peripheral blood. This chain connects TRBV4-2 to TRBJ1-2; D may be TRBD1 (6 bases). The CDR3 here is CASSQSEGTNYGYTF. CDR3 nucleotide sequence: TGTGCCAGCAGCCAGTCTGAGGGGACAAACTATGGCTACACCTTC.